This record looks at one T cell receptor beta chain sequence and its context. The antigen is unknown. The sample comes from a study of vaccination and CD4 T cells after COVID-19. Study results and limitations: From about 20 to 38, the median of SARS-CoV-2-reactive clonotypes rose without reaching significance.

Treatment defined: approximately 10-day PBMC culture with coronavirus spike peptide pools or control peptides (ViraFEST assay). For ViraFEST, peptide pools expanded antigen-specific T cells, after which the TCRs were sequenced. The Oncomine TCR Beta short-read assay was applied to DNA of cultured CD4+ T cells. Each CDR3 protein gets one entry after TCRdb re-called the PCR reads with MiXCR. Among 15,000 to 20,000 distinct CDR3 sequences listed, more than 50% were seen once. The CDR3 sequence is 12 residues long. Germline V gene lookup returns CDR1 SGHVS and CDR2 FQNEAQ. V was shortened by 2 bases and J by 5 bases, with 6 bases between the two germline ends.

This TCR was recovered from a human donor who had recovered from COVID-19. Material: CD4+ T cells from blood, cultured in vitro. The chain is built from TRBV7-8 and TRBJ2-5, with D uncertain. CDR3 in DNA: TGTGCCAGCAGCTTACAGGAGGAGACCCAGTACTTC. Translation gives CASSLQEETQYF.